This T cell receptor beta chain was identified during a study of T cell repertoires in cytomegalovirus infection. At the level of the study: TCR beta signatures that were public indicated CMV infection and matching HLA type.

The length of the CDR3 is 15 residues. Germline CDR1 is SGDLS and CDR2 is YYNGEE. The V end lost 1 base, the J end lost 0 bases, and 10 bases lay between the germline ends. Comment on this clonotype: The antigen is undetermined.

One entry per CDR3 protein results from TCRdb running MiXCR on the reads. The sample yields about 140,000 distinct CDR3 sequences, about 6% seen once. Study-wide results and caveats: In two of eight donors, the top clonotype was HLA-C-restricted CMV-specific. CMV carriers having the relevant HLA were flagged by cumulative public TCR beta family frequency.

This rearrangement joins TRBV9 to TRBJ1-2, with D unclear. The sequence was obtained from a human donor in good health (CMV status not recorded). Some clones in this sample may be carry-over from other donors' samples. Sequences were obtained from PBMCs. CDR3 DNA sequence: TGTGCCAGCAGCGTAAACCGGGTGGCTAACTATGGCTACACCTTC. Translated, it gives CASSVNRVANYGYTF.